Below are 8 T cell receptor beta chains sequenced from a single sample in a study of T cell responses to AZD1222 COVID-19 vaccine. Sequencing was performed with immunoSEQ multiplex PCR; in TCRdb, only in-frame clones are kept and a portion is missing. The data contain about 170,000 clones, over 85% of them singletons. Sequenced material: peripheral blood, taken on day 0 of AZD1222 vaccination. Every receptor here comes from an adult in good health.

V is TRBV28 and J is TRBJ2-7; TRBD2 agrees at 11 bases. Trimming at V came to 6 bases and at J to 2 bases, leaving 6 bases not matched to a gene. The germline V gene encodes CDR1 MDHEN and CDR2 SYDVKM. This CDR3 comprises 15 residues. The chain's CDR3 is CASSTTSGDPYEQYF. The CDR3 nucleotides read TGTGCCAGCAGCACGACTAGCGGGGATCCCTACGAGCAGTACTTC.

The chain carries TRBV4-1 and TRBJ1-5; D gene unclear. The germline V gene has CDR1 MGHRA and CDR2 YSYEKL. The CDR3 contains 14 residues. The V and J ends lost 2 bases and 3 bases respectively, with 8 bases between them. CDR3 coding DNA: TGCGCCAGCAGCCAAACCGGGTCCAATCAGCCCCAGCATTTT. Protein sequence: CASSQTGSNQPQHF.

The chain has TRBV15 and TRBJ1-5; 7 nucleotides align to TRBD1. Unmatched junction bases numbered 8, after V lost 4 bases and J lost 2 bases. The CDR3 length is 16 residues. Germline lookup yields CDR1 LNHNV and CDR2 YYDKDF (reference sequence). The CDR3: CATSISGGMGNQPQHF. CDR3 coding DNA: TGTGCCACCAGCATTTCAGGGGGTATGGGCAATCAGCCCCAGCATTTT.

The J gene is TRBJ1-6, the V gene TRBV30, with D maybe TRBD1 (5 bases). The CDR3 sequence is 15 residues long. Germline V CDR1 and CDR2: GTSNPN, SVGIG (reference sequence). V lost 3 bases to trimming and J lost 3 bases, with 12 bases between them. In DNA form, the CDR3 reads TGTGCCTGGAGCAAGGGACCGATCTATAATTCACCCCTCCACTTT. This encodes CAWSKGPIYNSPLHF.

The chain uses TRBV18 and TRBJ1-1; 8 bases match TRBD1. Germline CDR1 is KGHSH and CDR2 is LQKENI. The CDR3 length is 15 residues. The junction had 6 bases not matched to a gene; V was cut back by 3 bases and J by 3 bases. The CDR3 region has the DNA TGTGCCAGCTCACCCCAGGGACAGGCTGACACTGAAGCTTTCTTT. As protein: CASSPQGQADTEAFF.

V and J are TRBV4-1 and TRBJ2-7; TRBD2 matches 11 bases. The J segment lost 6 bases and the V segment lost 3 bases, leaving 4 bases of the junction unmatched. CDR1 is MGHRA and CDR2 is YSYEKL in the germline V gene. The CDR3 totals 14 residues. The CDR3 spells CASSQTSGNVEQYF. The CDR3, as DNA: TGCGCCAGCAGCCAGACTAGCGGGAACGTCGAGCAGTACTTC.

The V call is TRBV11-2, the J call TRBJ2-7, with TRBD1 identical over 7 bases. The trim removed 6 bases at V and 7 bases at J, leaving 9 bases unmatched. This CDR3 comprises 13 residues. Per the germline V gene, CDR1 is SGHAT and CDR2 is FQNNGV. The CDR3 DNA is TGTGCCAGCAGTTATACAACAGGGGTGGAGCAGTACTTC. It specifies CASSYTTGVEQYF. The full variable domain, with the rest looked up from reference TRBV11-2 and TRBJ2-7, is EAGVAQSPRYKIIEKRQSVAFWCNPISGHATLYWYQQILGQGPKLLIQFQNNGVVDDSQLPKDRFSAERLKGVDSTLKIQPAKLEDSAVYLCASSYTTGVEQYFGPGTRLTVT.

The chain is built from TRBV15 and TRBJ1-4; TRBD1 is a possible D gene (6 bases). V dropped 0 bases and J dropped 1 base, with 9 bases sitting between them. Germline loops: CDR1 LNHNV, CDR2 YYDKDF (reference sequence). This CDR3 spans 16 amino acids. Here the CDR3 DNA reads TGTGCCACCAGCAGAGATAGGGGGGGAACTAATGAAAAACTGTTTTTT. It is translated as CATSRDRGGTNEKLFF. Combining the CDR3 with reference TRBV15 and TRBJ1-4 gives the whole variable domain DAMVIQNPRYQVTQFGKPVTLSCSQTLNHNVMYWYQQKSSQAPKLLFHYYDKDFNNEADTPDNFQSRRPNTSFCFLDIRSPGLGDTAMYLCATSRDRGGTNEKLFFGSGTQLSVL.